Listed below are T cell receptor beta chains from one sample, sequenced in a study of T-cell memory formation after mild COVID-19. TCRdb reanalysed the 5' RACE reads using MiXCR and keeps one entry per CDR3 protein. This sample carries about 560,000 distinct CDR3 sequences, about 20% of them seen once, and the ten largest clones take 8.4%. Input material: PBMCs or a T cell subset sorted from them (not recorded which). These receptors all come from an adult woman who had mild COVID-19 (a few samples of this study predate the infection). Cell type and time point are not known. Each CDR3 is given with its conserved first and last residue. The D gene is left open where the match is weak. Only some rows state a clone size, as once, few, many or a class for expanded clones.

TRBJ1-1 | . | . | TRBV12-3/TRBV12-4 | CASKLWEEAFF | TGTGCCAGCAAGTTGTGGGAGGAAGCTTTCTTT
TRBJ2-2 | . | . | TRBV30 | CAWSVGRRGRAGELFF | TGTGCCTGGAGTGTAGGGCGGCGAGGACGGGCCGGGGAGCTGTTTTTT
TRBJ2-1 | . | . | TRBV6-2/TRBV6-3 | CASSYRAGSYNEQFF | TGTGCCAGCAGTTACCGGGCAGGGTCGTACAATGAGCAGTTCTTC
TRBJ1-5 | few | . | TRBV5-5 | CASSLRADSNQPQHF | TGTGCCAGCAGCTTGCGGGCCGATAGCAATCAGCCCCAGCATTTT
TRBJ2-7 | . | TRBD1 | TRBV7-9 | CASSSGTAIQQYF | TGTGCCAGCAGCTCCGGGACAGCCATCCAGCAGTACTTC
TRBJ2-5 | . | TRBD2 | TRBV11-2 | CASSPLTSEATQYF | TGTGCCAGCAGCCCTCTGACTAGCGAGGCGACCCAGTACTTC
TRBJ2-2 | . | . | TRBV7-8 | CASGVRRMVTGELFF | TGTGCCAGCGGGGTGAGGCGGATGGTTACCGGGGAGCTGTTTTTT
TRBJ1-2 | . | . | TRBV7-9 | CASSAPGLGGGYTF | TGTGCCAGCAGCGCCCCGGGACTCGGAGGCGGCTACACCTTC
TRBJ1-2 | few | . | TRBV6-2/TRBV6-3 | CASSYSAKDYGYTF | TGTGCCAGCAGTTACTCGGCAAAGGACTATGGCTACACCTTC
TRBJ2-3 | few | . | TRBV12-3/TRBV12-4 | CASSLRGAADTQYF | TGTGCCAGCAGTTTGCGAGGGGCTGCAGATACGCAGTATTTT
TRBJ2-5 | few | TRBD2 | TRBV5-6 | CASRTLTGGETQYF | TGTGCCAGCAGGACCCTCACGGGGGGGGAGACCCAGTACTTC
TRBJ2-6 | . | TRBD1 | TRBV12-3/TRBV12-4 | CASSPDRDRGANVLTF | TGTGCCAGCAGTCCTGACAGGGATCGTGGGGCCAACGTCCTGACTTTC
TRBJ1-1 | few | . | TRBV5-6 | CASSLGQTKNTEAFF | TGTGCCAGCAGCTTGGGACAGACTAAGAACACTGAAGCTTTCTTT
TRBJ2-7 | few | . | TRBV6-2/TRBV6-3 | CASHRTESYEQYF | TGTGCCAGCCATCGGACAGAATCCTACGAGCAGTACTTC
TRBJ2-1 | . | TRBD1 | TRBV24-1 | CATSDSDREEQFF | TGTGCCACCAGTGATTCCGACAGGGAGGAGCAGTTCTTC
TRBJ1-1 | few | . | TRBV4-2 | CASSQETGTFTEAFF | TGTGCCAGCAGCCAAGAGACCGGGACCTTCACTGAAGCTTTCTTT
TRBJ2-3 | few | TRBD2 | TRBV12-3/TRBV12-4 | CASSLTSGIPDTQYF | TGTGCCAGCAGTTTGACTAGCGGGATCCCAGATACGCAGTATTTT
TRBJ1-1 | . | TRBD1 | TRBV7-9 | CASSASGTGGPSTEAFF | TGTGCCAGCAGCGCCTCCGGGACAGGGGGCCCGAGCACTGAAGCTTTCTTT
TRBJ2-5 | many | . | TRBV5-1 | CASSLGLTQETQYF | TGCGCCAGCAGCTTGGGACTGACCCAAGAGACCCAGTACTTC
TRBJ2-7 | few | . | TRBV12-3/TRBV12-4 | CASSLIGGYEQYF | TGTGCCAGCAGTTTAATCGGCGGTTACGAGCAGTACTTC
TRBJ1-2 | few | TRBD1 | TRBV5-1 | CASSAEQGIGYGYTF | TGCGCCAGCAGCGCAGAACAGGGGATAGGCTATGGCTACACCTTC
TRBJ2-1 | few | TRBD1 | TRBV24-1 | CATSDRQGSSYNEQFF | TGTGCCACCAGTGACCGACAGGGGAGCTCCTACAATGAGCAGTTCTTC
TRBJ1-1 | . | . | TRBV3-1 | CASTTKGGTEAFF | TGTGCCAGCACCACTAAGGGAGGCACTGAAGCTTTCTTT
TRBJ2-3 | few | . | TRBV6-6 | CASSYVGASDTQYF | TGTGCCAGCAGTTACGTGGGAGCTTCAGATACGCAGTATTTT
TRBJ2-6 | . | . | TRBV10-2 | CAISDSSGANVLTF | TGCGCCATCAGCGACAGTTCTGGGGCCAACGTCCTGACTTTC
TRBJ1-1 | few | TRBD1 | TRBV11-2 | CASSGRQGGNTEAFF | TGTGCCAGCAGCGGAAGACAGGGGGGGAACACTGAAGCTTTCTTT
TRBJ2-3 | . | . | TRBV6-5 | CASSYSGTDTQYF | TGTGCCAGCAGTTATAGCGGCACAGATACGCAGTATTTT
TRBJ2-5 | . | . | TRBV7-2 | CASSLLGGDGAQYF | TGTGCCAGCAGCTTACTAGGGGGGGACGGGGCCCAGTACTTC
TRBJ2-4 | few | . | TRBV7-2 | CASSSGTGAKNIQYF | TGTGCCAGCAGCTCCGGGACTGGTGCCAAAAACATTCAGTACTTC
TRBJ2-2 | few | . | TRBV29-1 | CSAMDTGELFF | TGCAGCGCCATGGACACCGGGGAGCTGTTTTTT
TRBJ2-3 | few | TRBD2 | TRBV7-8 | CASSSLGGTSSDTQYF | TGTGCCAGCAGCTCCCTTGGGGGGACTAGTTCCGATACGCAGTATTTT
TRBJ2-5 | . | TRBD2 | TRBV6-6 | CASFLAGAFSLETQYF | TGTGCCAGCTTTCTAGCGGGAGCCTTCTCTTTAGAGACCCAGTACTTC
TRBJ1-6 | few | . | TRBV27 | CASSHGGSYNSPLHF | TGTGCCAGCAGTCATGGGGGGTCCTATAATTCACCCCTCCACTTT
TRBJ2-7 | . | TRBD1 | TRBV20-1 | CSARRQGSYEQYF | TGCAGTGCGAGAAGACAGGGCTCCTACGAGCAGTACTTC
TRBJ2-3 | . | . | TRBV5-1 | CASSNGDSTDTQYF | TGCGCCAGCAGCAACGGGGACAGCACAGATACGCAGTATTTT
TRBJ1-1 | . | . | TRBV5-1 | CASSSTDTEAFF | TGCGCCAGCAGTTCTACAGACACTGAAGCTTTCTTT
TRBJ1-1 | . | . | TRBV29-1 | CSVAQLYTEAFF | TGCAGCGTTGCCCAGTTGTACACTGAAGCTTTCTTT
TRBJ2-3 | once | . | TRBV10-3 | CAISESGGIDTQYF | TGTGCCATCAGTGAGTCAGGGGGGATAGATACGCAGTATTTT
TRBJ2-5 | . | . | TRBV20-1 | CSARTGVSQETQYF | TGCAGTGCTAGAACCGGGGTCTCTCAAGAGACCCAGTACTTC
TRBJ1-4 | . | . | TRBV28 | CASNPNWDEKLFF | TGTGCCAGCAACCCTAATTGGGATGAAAAACTGTTTTTT
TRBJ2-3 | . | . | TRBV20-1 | CSARFAQGGGTQYF | TGCAGTGCTAGATTTGCCCAGGGAGGTGGTACGCAGTATTTT
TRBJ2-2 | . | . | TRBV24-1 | CATRGKGGELFF | TGTGCCACCCGGGGAAAAGGCGGGGAGCTGTTTTTT
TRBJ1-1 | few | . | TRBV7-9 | CASSPWDRAEAFF | TGTGCCAGCAGCCCCTGGGACCGGGCTGAAGCTTTCTTT
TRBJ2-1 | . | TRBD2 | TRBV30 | CAWSGGSGRMSYNEQFF | TGTGCCTGGAGTGGGGGGAGCGGGAGAATGTCCTACAATGAGCAGTTCTTC
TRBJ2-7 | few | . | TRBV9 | CASSVESYSYEQYF | TGTGCCAGCAGCGTAGAAAGTTACAGCTACGAGCAGTACTTC
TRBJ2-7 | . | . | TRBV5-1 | CASSLGGQGEQYF | TGCGCCAGCAGCTTGGGGGGCCAGGGGGAGCAGTACTTC
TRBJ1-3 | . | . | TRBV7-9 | CASSSTFSVAGNTIYF | TGTGCCAGCAGCTCAACCTTTTCGGTCGCTGGAAACACCATATATTTT
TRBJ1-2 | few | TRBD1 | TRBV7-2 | CASSPRRDSHGYTF | TGTGCCAGCAGCCCGCGAAGGGACAGCCATGGCTACACCTTC
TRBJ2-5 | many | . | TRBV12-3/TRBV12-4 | CASSPMYQETQYF | TGTGCCAGCAGTCCGATGTACCAAGAGACCCAGTACTTC
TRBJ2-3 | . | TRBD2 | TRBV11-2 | CASSLAGGLLGTDTQYF | TGTGCCAGCAGCTTAGCGGGGGGGCTTTTGGGCACAGATACGCAGTATTTT
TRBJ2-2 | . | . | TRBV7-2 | CASSRRLGGTGELFF | TGTGCCAGCAGCCGCAGACTAGGCGGCACCGGGGAGCTGTTTTTT
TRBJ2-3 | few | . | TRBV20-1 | CSASLFGTDTQYF | TGCAGTGCTAGTTTATTTGGCACAGATACGCAGTATTTT
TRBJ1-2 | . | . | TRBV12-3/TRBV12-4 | CASSWDTGGYTF | TGTGCCAGCAGTTGGGACACGGGCGGCTACACCTTC